The sequence of this T cell receptor (beta chain) was determined in a study of blood T cells in healthy people across ages. Across the study: Researchers report that template switching captured about one barcoded beta molecule per two T cells.

In this sample, this clonotype turned up many times. V was clipped by 6 bases and J by 0 bases, with 6 bases between them. The germline CDR1 and CDR2 sequences are MNHEY and SVGEGT. This CDR3 has 13 amino acids. Using a J-beta primer mix together with a sample-barcoded 5' primer, a second PCR was run for roughly 7 to 12 cycles. Each CDR3 protein is one row after TCRdb ran MiXCR on the 5' RACE reads. The sample contains over 600,000 distinct CDR3 sequences, about 43% of which appear only once. The chain links TRBV6-2 or TRBV6-3 to TRBJ1-5; D gene ambiguous. The TCR comes from a man of 80 years or more in good health. Source material: blood. The CDR3 here is CASSLDSNQPQHF. CDR3 coding DNA: TGTGCCAGCAGCTTAGATAGCAATCAGCCCCAGCATTTT.